At least ten counts were recorded for the clone carrying this T cell receptor (beta chain). Its antigen remains unidentified. This sample is drawn from a study of T cell repertoires in cytomegalovirus infection. TCRdb used MiXCR to reprocess the reads, holding one entry per CDR3 protein. The table records some 320,000 distinct CDR3 sequences, about 27% of them present only once. The germline CDR1 and CDR2 sequences are SGHTA and FQGTGA. The CDR3 consists of 14 residues. V was cut by 5 bases and J by 2 bases, with 11 bases left in between. The receptor was derived from a human donor in good health (CMV status not recorded). Some clones in this sample may be carry-over from other donors' samples. V usage is TRBV7-3 and J usage is TRBJ2-3; the D gene is possibly TRBD1 (6 bases). Material: cultured PBMCs, obtained from culture after CMV antigen stimulation. The CDR3 protein is CASSLEGVTDTQYF. DNA of the CDR3: TGTGCCAGCAGCCTCGAGGGGGTCACAGATACGCAGTATTTT.